This T cell receptor (beta chain) came from a study of blood T cell repertoires in COVID-19. Study in general: PBMCs, B-cell-depleted T cells, or T cells provided the cDNA or gDNA that made up the material.

Clones were read by immunoSEQ multiplex PCR, and TCRdb kept only the in-frame ones, dropping some. The sample lists tens of thousands of clones; approximately 89% were seen once. Sequencing was performed on peripheral blood. The clonotype was recovered from an elderly woman with acute or convalescent COVID-19.

The CDR3, as DNA: TGTGCCAGCAGTCCGACGGACAGTCCTTGGCTGGGAACTGAAGCTTTCTTT. Translated, it gives CASSPTDSPWLGTEAFF. V gene TRBV6-6 combines with J gene TRBJ1-1, with D tentatively TRBD1 (6 bases). V lost 5 bases to trimming and J lost 5 bases, with 24 bases between them. The CDR3 runs 17 residues. The germline V gene encodes CDR1 MNHNY and CDR2 SVGAGI (reference sequence).